The 30 T cell receptor beta chains in this list originate from one sample, sequenced in a study of shared clonotypes between healthy human individuals. Using immunoSEQ multiplex PCR, the repertoire was profiled, and TCRdb retains in-frame clones only, with some absent. Among some 690,000 clones listed, less than 95% were seen once. Sequences were obtained from memory CD8+ T cells from PBMCs. As for subset: CD45RO+ cells pooled with CCR7-negative TemRA cells. These receptors all come from a man between 18 and 35 years old in good health. Some clones in this sample may be carry-over from other donors' samples.

This clone was recorded at least ten times. The V call is TRBV30, the J call TRBJ2-1; D is undetermined. This CDR3 comprises 13 residues. V was trimmed by 0 bases and J by 8 bases, leaving 11 bases between them. Germline CDR1 reads GTSNPN; CDR2 reads SVGIG (reference sequence). The DNA of the CDR3 is TGTGCCTGGAGTGTAGTCCTAGGTCATGAGCAGTTCTTC. Translation gives CAWSVVLGHEQFF.

V and J are TRBV19 and TRBJ1-5; 8 positions match TRBD1. With V trimmed by 0 bases and J by 6 bases, 7 bases remained unmatched. The CDR3 contains 16 residues. CDR1 and CDR2 from the germline V gene are LNHDA and SQIVND (reference sequence). The CDR3 DNA sequence: TGTGCCAGTAGTATAGATCTCTCAGGGGGCTTTCAGCCCCAGCATTTT. This translates into CASSIDLSGGFQPQHF.

The chain carries TRBV9 and TRBJ2-1; 8 bases map to TRBD2. This CDR3 comprises 15 residues. The V gene end was trimmed by 4 bases and the J gene end by 1 base; junction bases not matched to a gene: 4. Germline CDR1 and CDR2: SGDLS and YYNGEE. CDR3 sequence reads: CASSSSGSSYNEQFF. The DNA of the CDR3 is TGTGCCAGCAGCTCCAGCGGGAGTTCCTACAATGAGCAGTTCTTC.

The chain combines TRBV5-1 with TRBJ1-2; possible D gene TRBD1, 6 bases. The CDR3 is 17 amino acids. V was clipped by 0 bases and J by 6 bases, with 21 bases between them. Germline assignment: CDR1 SGHRS and CDR2 YFSETQ. The CDR3 nucleotides read TGCGCCAGCAGCTTGGGGCGGGTACAGGGATCGCCGAATGGCTACACCTTC. Encoded protein: CASSLGRVQGSPNGYTF.

V is TRBV19 and J is TRBJ1-3, with a possible D match to TRBD1 (5 bases). The CDR3 spans 14 residues. The germline V gene encodes CDR1 LNHDA and CDR2 SQIVND (reference sequence). V was cut by 5 bases and J by 0 bases, with 8 bases left in between. CDR3 in DNA: TGTGCCAGTAGTGCGACAGCCTCTGGAAACACCATATATTTT. Translation gives CASSATASGNTIYF.

This rearrangement joins TRBV10-3 to TRBJ1-2; D is ambiguous. Germline V gene sequence: CDR1 ENHRY, CDR2 SYGVKD. The V and J ends lost 6 bases and 2 bases respectively, with 7 bases between them. The CDR3 extends over 12 amino acids. CDR3 in amino acids: CAISTINYGYTF. CDR3 sequence (DNA): TGTGCCATCAGCACAATAAACTATGGCTACACCTTC.

The chain links TRBV5-1 to TRBJ1-1; no reliable D call. CDR1 SGHRS and CDR2 YFSETQ come from the germline V gene. The CDR3 extends over 13 amino acids. The V and J ends lost 4 bases and 0 bases respectively, with 7 bases between them. In nucleotides, the CDR3 is TGCGCCAGCAGCCAGTCGGTGAACACTGAAGCTTTCTTT. This gives the protein CASSQSVNTEAFF.

The V call is TRBV13, the J call TRBJ2-3; D unresolved. CDR3 length equals 13 residues. V was shortened by 2 bases and J by 1 base, with 4 bases between the two germline ends. In germline, CDR1 is PRHDT, CDR2 FYEKMQ (reference sequence). The CDR3 spells CASSLYGTDTQYF. CDR3 nucleotides: TGTGCCAGCAGCTTATACGGCACAGATACGCAGTATTTT.

V usage is TRBV4-3 and J usage is TRBJ2-7, with 8 bases identical to TRBD2. This CDR3 contains 15 residues. Trimming removed 1 base from V and 2 bases from J; junction bases left unmatched: 4. Germline values: CDR1 LGHNA, CDR2 YSLEER. The DNA of the CDR3 is TGCGCCAGCAGCCAAGTACTAGCGGCAACCTACGAGCAGTACTTC. This encodes CASSQVLAATYEQYF.

The genes are TRBV5-8 and TRBJ1-4; D call uncertain. V was trimmed by 0 bases and J by 8 bases, leaving 5 bases between them. This CDR3 has 12 amino acids. The germline V gene encodes CDR1 SGHTS and CDR2 YDEGEE. The CDR3 nucleotides read TGTGCCAGCAGCTTGGATTGGGAAAAACTGTTTTTT. Protein product: CASSLDWEKLFF. Complete variable domain (other parts from reference TRBV5-8 and TRBJ1-4): EAGVTQSPTHLIKTRGQQATLRCSPISGHTSVYWYQQALGLGLQFLLWYDEGEERNRGNFPPRFSGRQFPNYSSELNVNALELEDSALYLCASSLDWEKLFFGSGTQLSVL.

J is TRBJ1-2 and V is TRBV20-1; D is perhaps TRBD1 (5 bases). The V and J ends lost 6 bases and 8 bases respectively, with 13 bases between them. The CDR3 contains 11 residues. CDR1 is DFQATT, CDR2 SNEGSKA, per germline (reference sequence). The CDR3 coding sequence is TGCAGTGCCCTATCCCAGGGCGGCTACACCTTC. It specifies CSALSQGGYTF.

In DNA form, the CDR3 reads TGTGCCAGCAGCCAAGATCCGGGGGGATGGAGCACAGATACGCAGTATTTT. Protein sequence: CASSQDPGGWSTDTQYF. This chain joins TRBV4-2 and TRBJ2-3; 7 nucleotides match TRBD2. V shed 0 bases, J shed 0 bases, and the junction held 6 bases outside the gene matches. CDR1 LGHNA and CDR2 YNFKEQ come from the germline V gene. The CDR3 runs to 17 residues.

The V call is TRBV6-5, the J call TRBJ1-5; 7 bases fit TRBD1. Germline V lookup: CDR1 MNHEY, CDR2 SVGAGI. CDR3 length equals 14 residues. The V segment lost 4 bases and the J segment 6 bases; nucleotides outside the gene matches: 6. CDR3 nucleotide sequence: TGTGCCAGCAGTTCCACAGGGGCGGGTCAGCCCCAGCATTTT. It encodes CASSSTGAGQPQHF.

The genes are TRBV2 and TRBJ1-1; TRBD1 might be the D (6 bases). Germline V gives CDR1 SNHLY, CDR2 FYNNEI. CDR3 length equals 13 residues. Trimming pared 7 bases from V and 5 bases from J, leaving 14 bases between. The CDR3 DNA is TGTGCCAGCATCTTCGGAGGGGGGACTGAAGCTTTCTTT. This gives the protein CASIFGGGTEAFF.

The chain couples TRBV5-1 to TRBJ2-7; D perhaps matches TRBD1 (5 bases). Deletions cut 1 base from V and 5 bases from J, with 19 bases between. The CDR3 sequence is 16 residues long. The germline V gene encodes CDR1 SGHRS and CDR2 YFSETQ. CDR3 sequence: CASSLRQGRSKNEQYF. For the CDR3, the DNA is TGCGCCAGCAGCTTGAGGCAGGGAAGGTCGAAGAACGAGCAGTACTTC.

This chain uses TRBV21-1 with TRBJ2-2; TRBD2 reflects the table's D call only, with no check against the DNA. TRBV21-1 is recorded as a pseudogene. The CDR3 contains 18 residues. The CDR3 DNA follows: TGTGCCAGCAGCAAAGCGCTTTGGAGGGCTCCTCACACCGGGGAGCTGTTTTTT. It encodes CASSKALWRAPHTGELFF.

This clone occurred once. This chain links TRBV27 with TRBJ2-1; 11 bases line up with TRBD1. The CDR3 loop spans 17 amino acids. Germline trimming cut 1 base from V and 5 bases from J; bases unmatched to any gene: 7. In germline, CDR1 is MNHEY, CDR2 SMNVEV (reference sequence). The CDR3: CASSLLPPGQGDNEQFF. The CDR3 region has the DNA TGTGCCAGCAGTTTATTACCTCCGGGACAGGGGGACAATGAGCAGTTCTTC.

On this clone itself: In the same sample, other DNA sequences code for this CDR3. The V and J genes are TRBV28 and TRBJ2-7; no clear D gene. With 5 bases removed from V and 4 bases from J, the gap between germline ends came to 9 bases. CDR3 length: 12 amino acids. The germline V gene encodes CDR1 MDHEN and CDR2 SYDVKM. The CDR3 DNA reads TGTGCCAGCAGTCCCGTTGTGTACGAGCAGTACTTC. Protein sequence: CASSPVVYEQYF.

The rearrangement joins TRBV6-5 to TRBJ1-2; D call uncertain. The CDR3 is made up of 13 amino acids. The V gene's germline CDR1 is MNHEY and CDR2 SVGAGI. The V end was cut by 0 bases, the J end by 4 bases, with 6 bases between. CDR3 bases: TGTGCCAGCAGTTACTCAGTTTCCTATGGCTACACCTTC. This sequence encodes CASSYSVSYGYTF.

The chain combines TRBV6-1 with TRBJ2-7; either TRBD1 or TRBD2 may fit D (6 bases each). The CDR3 totals 16 residues. From germline, CDR1 is MNHNS and CDR2 SASEGT. The V gene lost 2 bases and the J gene lost 2 bases, with 16 bases spanning the gap. The CDR3: CASSEWGAEPTYEQYF. The CDR3 bases are TGTGCCAGCAGTGAATGGGGGGCGGAACCAACCTACGAGCAGTACTTC.

The chain carries TRBV19 and TRBJ1-5; a weak D match, TRBD1 (5 bases). CDR3 size: 20 residues. Germline V gives CDR1 LNHDA, CDR2 SQIVND (reference sequence). V was cut by 8 bases and J by 0 bases, with 29 bases left in between. The CDR3 sequence: CASWGGPLKKIKYSNQPQHF. The CDR3 bases are TGTGCCAGTTGGGGCGGGCCTTTAAAAAAGATTAAATATAGCAATCAGCCCCAGCATTTT.

J is TRBJ1-2 and V is TRBV29-1, with TRBD1 matching 7 bases. From germline, CDR1 is SQVTM and CDR2 ANQGSEA. The CDR3 is 13 amino acids. With 5 bases clipped from V and 2 bases from J, the junction kept 5 bases outside the gene matches. CDR3 residues: CSVWDSPNYGYTF. The CDR3 DNA sequence: TGCAGCGTTTGGGACAGTCCGAACTATGGCTACACCTTC. Full variable domain (outside the CDR3, taken from reference TRBV29-1 and TRBJ1-2): SAVISQKPSRDICQRGTSLTIQCQVDSQVTMMFWYRQQPGQSLTLIATANQGSEATYESGFVIDKFPISRPNLTFSTLTVSNMSPEDSSIYLCSVWDSPNYGYTFGSGTRLTVV.

Notes on this clone: This clone may be a read error of a much larger clone one base away. Other DNA sequences of this sample code for an identical CDR3. The V and J genes are TRBV7-9 and TRBJ2-7; D not resolved. The V end was cut by 5 bases, the J end by 0 bases, with 5 bases between. This CDR3 has 12 amino acids. Germline assignment: CDR1 SEHNR and CDR2 FQNEAQ (reference sequence). CDR3 amino acids: CASSPSSYEQYF. The CDR3 nucleotides are TGTGCCAGCAGCCCGAGCTCCTACGAGCAGTACTTC.

This sequence joins TRBV6-5 and TRBJ1-6; D is undetermined. Germline-derived CDR1 and CDR2 are MNHEY and SVGAGI. CDR3 length equals 14 residues. Trimming pared 7 bases from V and 7 bases from J, leaving 14 bases between. The CDR3 sequence: CASKEGIRNSPLHF. CDR3 coding DNA: TGTGCCAGCAAGGAAGGGATTAGAAATTCACCCCTCCACTTT.

V gene TRBV10-3 combines with J gene TRBJ2-7; D possibly corresponds to TRBD2 (5 bases). V dropped 6 bases and J dropped 3 bases, with 15 bases sitting between them. CDR3 size: 14 residues. Looked up from germline, CDR1 is ENHRY and CDR2 is SYGVKD. The CDR3: CAISPPGIRYEQYF. Here the CDR3 DNA reads TGTGCCATCAGCCCCCCGGGGATACGCTACGAGCAGTACTTC.

J is TRBJ1-2 and V is TRBV7-2, with D perhaps TRBD1 (6 bases). The CDR3 covers 13 residues. CDR1 and CDR2 (germline): SGHTA, FQGNSA. With 5 bases removed from V and 4 bases from J, the gap between germline ends came to 11 bases. This chain's CDR3 is CASSGGGSYGYTF. The CDR3 bases are TGTGCCAGCAGCGGCGGGGGCTCCTATGGCTACACCTTC.

As concerns this clone: The junction differs from germline at one of its ends, possibly a read error. The chain has TRBV11-2 and TRBJ1-1; TRBD1 might be the D (6 bases). The CDR3 totals 14 residues. CDR1 is SGHAT, CDR2 FQNNGV, per germline. The CDR3 reads CASRLGGPSTEAFF. CDR3 bases: TGTGCCAGCAGATTAGGGGGGCCAAGCACTGAAGCTTTCTTT. The entire variable domain, with the rest obtained from reference TRBV11-2 and TRBJ1-1, is as follows: EAGVAQSPRYKIIEKRQSVAFWCNPISGHATLYWYQQILGQGPKLLIQFQNNGVVDDSQLPKDRFSAERLKGVDSTLKIQPAKLEDSAVYLCASRLGGPSTEAFFGQGTRLTVV.

The chain is built from TRBV12-2 and TRBJ1-4. TRBV12-2 is described as a pseudogene. The length of the CDR3 is 15 residues. CDR3 DNA sequence: TGTGCAAGTCGCTTCTGCTATCATGGTAATGAAAAACTGTTTTTT. It translates to CASRFCYHGNEKLFF.

The chain combines TRBV5-1 with TRBJ2-7; tentatively, D is TRBD1 (6 bases). The CDR3 extends over 14 amino acids. Trimming pared 3 bases from V and 0 bases from J, leaving 10 bases between. Germline V CDR1 and CDR2: SGHRS, YFSETQ. In DNA, the CDR3 is TGCGCCAGCAGCTGGGGGCTGATCTCCTACGAGCAGTACTTC. It codes for CASSWGLISYEQYF.

As DNA, the CDR3 is TGTGCCAGCAGTGAAGGGGCAGACCTCTCCTACGAGCAGTACTTC. Its translation is CASSEGADLSYEQYF. The rearrangement joins TRBV6-1 to TRBJ2-7; D gene uncertain. This CDR3 has 15 amino acids. Trimming removed 1 base from V and 0 bases from J, with 10 bases in between. From germline, CDR1 is MNHNS and CDR2 SASEGT.